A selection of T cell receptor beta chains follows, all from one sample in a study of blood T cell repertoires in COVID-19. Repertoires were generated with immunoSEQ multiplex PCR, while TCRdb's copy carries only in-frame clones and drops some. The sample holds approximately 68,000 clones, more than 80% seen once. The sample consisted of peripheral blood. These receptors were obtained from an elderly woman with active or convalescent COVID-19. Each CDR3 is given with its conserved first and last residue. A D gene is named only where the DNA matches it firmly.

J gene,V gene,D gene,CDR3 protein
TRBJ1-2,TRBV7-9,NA,CASRGLEYGYTF
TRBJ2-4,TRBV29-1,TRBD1,CSVEDWGQGKNIQYF
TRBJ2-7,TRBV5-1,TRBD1,CASSEGQGSYEQYF
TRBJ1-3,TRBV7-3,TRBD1,CASSPGTAGNTIYF
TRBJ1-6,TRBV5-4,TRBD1,CASRTGGPSYNSPLHF
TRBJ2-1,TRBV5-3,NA,CARSSGCSYNEQFF
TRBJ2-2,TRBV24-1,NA,CATSEGGAQNTGELFF
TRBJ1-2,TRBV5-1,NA,CASSLGGAGTGHGYTF
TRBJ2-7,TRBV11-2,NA,CASSLGQGLRPYEQYF
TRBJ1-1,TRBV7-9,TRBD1,CASSPRDRDTTEAFF
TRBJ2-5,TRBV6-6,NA,CASSYFRVETQYF
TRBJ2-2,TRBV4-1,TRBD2,CASSGTSGGTNTGELFF
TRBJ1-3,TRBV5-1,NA,CASSLAGVADGNTIYF
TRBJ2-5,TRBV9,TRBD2,CASSPRTSGAETQYF
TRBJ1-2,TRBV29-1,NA,CSVETTGSYGYTF
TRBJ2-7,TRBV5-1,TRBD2,CASSLTSGGTYEQYF
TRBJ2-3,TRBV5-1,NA,CASSTDRRDTQYF
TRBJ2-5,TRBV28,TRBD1,CASHTTGQGQETQYF
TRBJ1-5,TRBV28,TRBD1,CASSFGTGGIQPQHF
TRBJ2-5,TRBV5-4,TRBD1,CASSLGTGEETQYF